Given below is one T cell receptor (beta chain) in context. The data stem from a study of blood T cell repertoires in COVID-19. The overall study: PBMCs, B-cell-depleted T cells, or T cells provided the cDNA or gDNA that made up the material.

Authors' processing steps: Nucleated cell number was recorded as an estimate derived from reference gene primer amplification. This table comes from immunoSEQ multiplex PCR, and its TCRdb copy is limited to in-frame clones, with some not included. V and J calls and clone size are as listed in that table; D and trimming were resolved from the DNA. The table has about 300,000 clones, 89% seen once. V was shortened by 4 bases and J by 4 bases, with 7 bases between the two germline ends. The CDR3 runs 11 residues. In germline, CDR1 is SQVTM, CDR2 ANQGSEA. Cohorts were determined from participant-reported clinical history. During the 2 weeks before they entered the study, exposed participants had met someone with a PCR-confirmed or clinician-diagnosed COVID-19 case.

This clonotype was sampled from a woman between 45 and 65 years old who had been exposed to COVID-19. The chain is built from TRBV29-1 and TRBJ1-1; no reliable D call. Source material: PBMCs or T cells enriched from blood (not recorded which). CDR3 nucleotide sequence: TGCAGCGTTGCCTCCGGCACTGAAGCTTTCTTT. Translated: CSVASGTEAFF.